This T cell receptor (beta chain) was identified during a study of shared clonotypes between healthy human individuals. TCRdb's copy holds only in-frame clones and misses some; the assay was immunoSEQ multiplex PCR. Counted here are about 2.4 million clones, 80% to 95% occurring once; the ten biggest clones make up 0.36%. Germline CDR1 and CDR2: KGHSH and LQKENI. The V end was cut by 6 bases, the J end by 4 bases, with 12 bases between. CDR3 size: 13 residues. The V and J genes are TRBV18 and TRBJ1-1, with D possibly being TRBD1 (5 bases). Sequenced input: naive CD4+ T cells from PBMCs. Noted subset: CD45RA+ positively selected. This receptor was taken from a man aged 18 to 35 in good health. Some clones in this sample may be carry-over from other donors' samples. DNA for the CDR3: TGTGCCAGCTCGACGCAGGGTAGCACTGAAGCTTTCTTT. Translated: CASSTQGSTEAFF.